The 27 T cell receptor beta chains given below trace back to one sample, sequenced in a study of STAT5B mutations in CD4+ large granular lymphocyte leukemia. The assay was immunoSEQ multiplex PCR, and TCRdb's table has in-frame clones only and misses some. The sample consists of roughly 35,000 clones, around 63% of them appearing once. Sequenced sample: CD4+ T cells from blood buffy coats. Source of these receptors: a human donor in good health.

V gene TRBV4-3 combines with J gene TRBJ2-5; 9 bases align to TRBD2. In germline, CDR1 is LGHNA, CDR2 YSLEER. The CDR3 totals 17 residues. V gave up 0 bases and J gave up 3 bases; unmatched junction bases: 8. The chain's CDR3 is CASSQDSRGGDKETQYF. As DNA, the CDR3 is TGCGCCAGCAGCCAAGATTCGCGGGGGGGAGATAAAGAGACCCAGTACTTC.

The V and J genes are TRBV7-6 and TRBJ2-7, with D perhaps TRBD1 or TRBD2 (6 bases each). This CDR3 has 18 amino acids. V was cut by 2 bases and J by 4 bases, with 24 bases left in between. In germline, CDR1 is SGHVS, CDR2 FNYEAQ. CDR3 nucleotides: TGTGCCAGCAGCTTAAATAGGGGGGCAGGCCTAGCCCCGTACGAGCAGTACTTC. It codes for CASSLNRGAGLAPYEQYF.

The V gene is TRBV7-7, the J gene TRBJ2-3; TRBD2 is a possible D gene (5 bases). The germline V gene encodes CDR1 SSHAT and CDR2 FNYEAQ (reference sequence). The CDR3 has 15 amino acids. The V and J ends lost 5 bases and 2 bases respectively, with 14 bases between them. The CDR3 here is CASSPTGIYTDTQYF. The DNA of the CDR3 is TGTGCCAGCAGCCCGACGGGGATTTACACAGATACGCAGTATTTT.

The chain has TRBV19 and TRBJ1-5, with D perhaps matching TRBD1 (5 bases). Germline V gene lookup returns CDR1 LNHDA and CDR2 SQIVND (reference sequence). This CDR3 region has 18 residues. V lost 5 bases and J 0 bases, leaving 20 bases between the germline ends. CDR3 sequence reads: CASSARPGRKNSNQPQHF. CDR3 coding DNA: TGTGCCAGTAGTGCTCGACCGGGACGGAAAAATAGCAATCAGCCCCAGCATTTT.

The CDR3 nucleotides read TGTGCCAGCAGCCGCGCGCCGGGACAGGGGACGTACGAGCAGTACTTC. It encodes CASSRAPGQGTYEQYF. V usage is TRBV5-4 and J usage is TRBJ2-7; 10 bases align to TRBD1. Germline V gives CDR1 SGHNT, CDR2 YYREEE (reference sequence). This CDR3 region has 16 residues. V trimming: 4 bases; J trimming: 4 bases; junction bases outside the gene matches: 11.

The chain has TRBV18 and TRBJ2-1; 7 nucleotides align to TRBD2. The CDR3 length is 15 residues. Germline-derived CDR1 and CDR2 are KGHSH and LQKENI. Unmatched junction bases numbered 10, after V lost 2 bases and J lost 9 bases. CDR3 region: CASSPGRGSYIEQFF. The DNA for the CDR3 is TGTGCCAGCTCACCAGGGCGGGGGAGTTATATTGAGCAGTTCTTC.

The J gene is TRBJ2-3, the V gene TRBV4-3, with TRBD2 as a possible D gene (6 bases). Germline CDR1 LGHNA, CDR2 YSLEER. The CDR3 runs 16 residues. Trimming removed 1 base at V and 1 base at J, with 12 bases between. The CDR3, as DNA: TGCGCCAGCAGCCAAGGGACTAACTCTCGCACAGATACGCAGTATTTT. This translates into CASSQGTNSRTDTQYF.

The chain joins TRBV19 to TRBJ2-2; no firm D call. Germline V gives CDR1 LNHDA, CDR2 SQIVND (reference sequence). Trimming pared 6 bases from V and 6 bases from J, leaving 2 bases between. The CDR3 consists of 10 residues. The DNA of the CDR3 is TGTGCCAGTAGGGCCGGGGAGCTGTTTTTT. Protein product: CASRAGELFF.

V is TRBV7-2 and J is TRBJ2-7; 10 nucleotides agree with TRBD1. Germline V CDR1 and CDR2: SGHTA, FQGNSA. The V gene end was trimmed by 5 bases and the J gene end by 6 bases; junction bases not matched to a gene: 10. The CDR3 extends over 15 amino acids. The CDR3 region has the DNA TGTGCCAGCAGCCCCGCCCCGGGACAGGGGACCGAGCAGTACTTC. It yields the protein CASSPAPGQGTEQYF. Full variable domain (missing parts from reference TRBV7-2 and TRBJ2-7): GAGVSQSPSNKVTEKGKDVELRCDPISGHTALYWYRQSLGQGLEFLIYFQGNSAPDKSGLPSDRFSAERTGGSVSTLTIQRTQQEDSAVYLCASSPAPGQGTEQYFGPGTRLTVT.

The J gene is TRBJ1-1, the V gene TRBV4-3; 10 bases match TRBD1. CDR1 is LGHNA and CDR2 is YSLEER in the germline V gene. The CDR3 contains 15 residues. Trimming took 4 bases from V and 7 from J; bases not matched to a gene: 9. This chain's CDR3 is CASSPGQGWEGEAFF. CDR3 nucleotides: TGCGCCAGCAGCCCGGGACAGGGGTGGGAGGGTGAAGCTTTCTTT.

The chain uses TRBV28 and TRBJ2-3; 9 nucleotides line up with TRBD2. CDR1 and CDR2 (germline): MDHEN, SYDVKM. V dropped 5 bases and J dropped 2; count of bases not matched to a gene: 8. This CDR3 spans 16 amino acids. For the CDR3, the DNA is TGTGCCAGCAGTCCCCCTAGCGGGGCGATCACAGATACGCAGTATTTT. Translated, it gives CASSPPSGAITDTQYF.

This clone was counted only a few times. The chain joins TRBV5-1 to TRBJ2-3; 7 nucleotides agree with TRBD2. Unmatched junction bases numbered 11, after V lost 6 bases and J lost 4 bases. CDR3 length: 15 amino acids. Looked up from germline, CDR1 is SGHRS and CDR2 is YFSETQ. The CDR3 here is CASKLSGERADTQYF. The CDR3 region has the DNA TGCGCCAGCAAATTGAGCGGGGAAAGGGCAGATACGCAGTATTTT.

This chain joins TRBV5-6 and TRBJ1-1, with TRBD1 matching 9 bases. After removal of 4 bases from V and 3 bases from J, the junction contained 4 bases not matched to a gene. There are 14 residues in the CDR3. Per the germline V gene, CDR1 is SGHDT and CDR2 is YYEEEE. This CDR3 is CASSQTGGHTEAFF. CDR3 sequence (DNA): TGTGCCAGCAGCCAAACAGGGGGCCACACTGAAGCTTTCTTT.

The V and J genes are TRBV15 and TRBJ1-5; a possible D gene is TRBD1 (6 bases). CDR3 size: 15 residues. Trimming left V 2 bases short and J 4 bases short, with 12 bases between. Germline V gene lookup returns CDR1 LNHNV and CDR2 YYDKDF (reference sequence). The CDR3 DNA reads TGTGCCACCAGCAGAACAGGGAATTTAAATCAGCCCCAGCATTTT. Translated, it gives CATSRTGNLNQPQHF.

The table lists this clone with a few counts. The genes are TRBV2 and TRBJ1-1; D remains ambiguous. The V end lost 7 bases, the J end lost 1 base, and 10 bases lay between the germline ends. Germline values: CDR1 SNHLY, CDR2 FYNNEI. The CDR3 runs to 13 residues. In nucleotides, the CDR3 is TGTGCCAGCACCTCACTGCCGAACACTGAAGCTTTCTTT. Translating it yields CASTSLPNTEAFF. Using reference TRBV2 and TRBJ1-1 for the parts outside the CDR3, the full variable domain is EPEVTQTPSHQVTQMGQEVILRCVPISNHLYFYWYRQILGQKVEFLVSFYNNEISEKSEIFDDQFSVERPDGSNFTLKIRSTKLEDSAMYFCASTSLPNTEAFFGQGTRLTVV.

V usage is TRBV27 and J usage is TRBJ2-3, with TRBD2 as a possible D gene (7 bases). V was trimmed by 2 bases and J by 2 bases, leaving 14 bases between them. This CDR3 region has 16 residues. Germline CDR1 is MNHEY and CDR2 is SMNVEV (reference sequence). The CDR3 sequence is CASSLNGGLPTDTQYF. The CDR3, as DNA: TGTGCCAGCAGTTTAAACGGGGGGCTACCCACAGATACGCAGTATTTT.

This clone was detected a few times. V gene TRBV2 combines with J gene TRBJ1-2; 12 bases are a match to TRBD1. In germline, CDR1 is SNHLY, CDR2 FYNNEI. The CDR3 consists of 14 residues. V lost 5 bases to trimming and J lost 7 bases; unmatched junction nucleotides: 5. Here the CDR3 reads CASSLGTGGSGYTF. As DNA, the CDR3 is TGTGCCAGCAGTCTCGGGACAGGGGGCAGTGGCTACACCTTC. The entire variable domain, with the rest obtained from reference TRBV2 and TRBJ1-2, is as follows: EPEVTQTPSHQVTQMGQEVILRCVPISNHLYFYWYRQILGQKVEFLVSFYNNEISEKSEIFDDQFSVERPDGSNFTLKIRSTKLEDSAMYFCASSLGTGGSGYTFGSGTRLTVV.

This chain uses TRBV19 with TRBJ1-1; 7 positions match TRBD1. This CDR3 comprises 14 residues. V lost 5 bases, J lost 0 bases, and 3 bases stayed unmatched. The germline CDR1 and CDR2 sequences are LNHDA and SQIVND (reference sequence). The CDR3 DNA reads TGTGCCAGTAGTCAAGGGGGCATGAACACTGAAGCTTTCTTT. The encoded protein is CASSQGGMNTEAFF.

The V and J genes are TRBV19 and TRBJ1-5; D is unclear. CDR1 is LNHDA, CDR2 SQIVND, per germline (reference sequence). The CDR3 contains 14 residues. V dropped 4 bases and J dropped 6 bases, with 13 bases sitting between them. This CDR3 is CASSTGRIGQPQHF. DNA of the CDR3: TGTGCCAGTAGTACTGGACGGATAGGTCAGCCCCAGCATTTT.

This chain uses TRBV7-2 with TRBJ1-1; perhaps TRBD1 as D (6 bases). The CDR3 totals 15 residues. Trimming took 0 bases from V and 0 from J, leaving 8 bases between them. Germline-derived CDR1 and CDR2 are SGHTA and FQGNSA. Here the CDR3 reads CASSLAGHLNTEAFF. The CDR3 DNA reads TGTGCCAGCAGCTTAGCGGGACACTTGAACACTGAAGCTTTCTTT.

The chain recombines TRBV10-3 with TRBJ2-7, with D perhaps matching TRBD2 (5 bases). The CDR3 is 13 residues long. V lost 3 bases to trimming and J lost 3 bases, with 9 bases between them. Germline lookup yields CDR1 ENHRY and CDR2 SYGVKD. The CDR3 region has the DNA TGTGCCATCAGTGATGGAGGCGACTACGAGCAGTACTTC. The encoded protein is CAISDGGDYEQYF.

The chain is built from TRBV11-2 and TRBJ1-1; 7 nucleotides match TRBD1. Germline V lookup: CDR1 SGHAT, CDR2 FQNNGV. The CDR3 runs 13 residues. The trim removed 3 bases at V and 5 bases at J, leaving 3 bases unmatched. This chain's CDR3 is CASSFQGGTEAFF. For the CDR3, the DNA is TGTGCCAGCAGCTTTCAGGGGGGTACTGAAGCTTTCTTT.

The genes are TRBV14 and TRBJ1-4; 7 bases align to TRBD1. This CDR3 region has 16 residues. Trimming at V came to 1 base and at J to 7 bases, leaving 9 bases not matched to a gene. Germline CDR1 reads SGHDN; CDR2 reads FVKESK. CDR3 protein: CASSQGRGGGIEKLFF. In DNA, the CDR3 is TGTGCCAGCAGCCAAGGGAGAGGGGGCGGGATTGAAAAACTGTTTTTT.

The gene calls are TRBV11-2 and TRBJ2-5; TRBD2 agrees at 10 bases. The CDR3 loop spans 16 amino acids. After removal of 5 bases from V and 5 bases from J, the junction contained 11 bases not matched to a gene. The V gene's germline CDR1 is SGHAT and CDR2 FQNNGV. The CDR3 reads CASSPRSGGGGETQYF. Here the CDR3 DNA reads TGTGCCAGCAGCCCACGGAGCGGGGGGGGCGGGGAGACCCAGTACTTC. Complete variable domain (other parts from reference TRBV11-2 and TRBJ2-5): EAGVAQSPRYKIIEKRQSVAFWCNPISGHATLYWYQQILGQGPKLLIQFQNNGVVDDSQLPKDRFSAERLKGVDSTLKIQPAKLEDSAVYLCASSPRSGGGGETQYFGPGTRLLVL.

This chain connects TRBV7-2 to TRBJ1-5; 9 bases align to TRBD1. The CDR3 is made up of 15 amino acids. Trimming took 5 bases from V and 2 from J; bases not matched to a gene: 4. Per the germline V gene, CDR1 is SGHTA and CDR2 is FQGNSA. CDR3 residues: CASSKTGGGNQPQHF. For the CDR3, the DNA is TGTGCCAGCAGCAAGACAGGGGGAGGCAATCAGCCCCAGCATTTT.

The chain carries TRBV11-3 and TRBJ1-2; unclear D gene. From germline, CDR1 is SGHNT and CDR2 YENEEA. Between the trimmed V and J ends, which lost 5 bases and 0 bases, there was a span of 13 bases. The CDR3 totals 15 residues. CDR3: CASSTRTGSNYGYTF. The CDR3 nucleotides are TGTGCCAGCAGCACCCGCACGGGATCTAACTATGGCTACACCTTC.

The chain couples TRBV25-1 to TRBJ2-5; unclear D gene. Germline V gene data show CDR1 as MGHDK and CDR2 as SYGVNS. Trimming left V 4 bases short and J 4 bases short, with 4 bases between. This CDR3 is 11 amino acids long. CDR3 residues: CASSVIETQYF. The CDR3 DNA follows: TGTGCCAGCAGTGTGATAGAGACCCAGTACTTC. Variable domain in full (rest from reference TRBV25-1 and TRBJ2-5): EADIYQTPRYLVIGTGKKITLECSQTMGHDKMYWYQQDPGMELHLIHYSYGVNSTEKGDLSSESTVSRIRTEHFPLTLESARPSHTSQYLCASSVIETQYFGPGTRLLVL.